The 27 T cell receptor beta chains reported below all come from one sample, sequenced in a study of tumor-infiltrating lymphocytes in primary liver carcinoma. RNA was extracted from whole blood without cell sorting, alongside germline DNA. The investigators made TCR beta cDNA from around 530 ng total RNA, using a constant-region primer. Each TCR beta library was derived from three nested multiplex PCR rounds that employed slightly modified ARM-PCR. It was with TRBV1-TRBV30 forward primers and a C-beta reverse primer that the first two PCR rounds were run, at approximately 10 cycles each. TCRdb redid the calling of the multiplex PCR reads with MiXCR, one entry per CDR3 protein. The sample consists of about 200,000 distinct CDR3 sequences, about 61% of them appearing once. The sample consisted of peripheral blood. Every receptor here comes from a woman in her sixties with primary liver carcinoma and hepatitis B virus infection.

Regarding this clonotype: A much larger clone lies one base from this, so it may be a read error. Written as DNA, the CDR3 is TGTGCCAGCAGTTACTCGAGACAGTTGAACACTGAAGCTTTCTTT. Protein product: CASSYSRQLNTEAFF. This rearrangement joins TRBV6-5 to TRBJ1-1, with a tentative D call TRBD1 (5 bases). This CDR3 has 15 residues. V was trimmed by 0 bases and J by 0 bases, leaving 8 bases between them. Germline assignment: CDR1 MNHEY and CDR2 SVGAGI.

CDR3 bases: TGTGCCAGCAATTTAGTCAGGGACGGGACGGGCGAGCAGTACTTC. Amino acid sequence: CASNLVRDGTGEQYF. The chain recombines TRBV7-8 with TRBJ2-7, with D possibly called TRBD1 or TRBD2 (5 bases each). There are 15 residues in the CDR3. From germline, CDR1 is SGHVS and CDR2 FQNEAQ. V lost 7 bases, J lost 6 bases, and 22 bases lay in between.

V gene TRBV7-9 combines with J gene TRBJ2-3; D is undetermined. The germline V and J ends were trimmed by 5 bases and 6 bases, with 12 bases remaining between them. Per germline, CDR1 SEHNR and CDR2 FQNEAQ (reference sequence). There are 13 residues in the CDR3. The CDR3 bases are TGTGCCAGCAGCCGTTTTGAGCCTGATACGCAGTATTTT. The encoded protein is CASSRFEPDTQYF.

In the case of this clonotype: Germline and junction disagree at one end, which may indicate a read error. This chain joins TRBV7-9 and TRBJ1-5, with TRBD1 as a possible D gene (5 bases). The CDR3 is 16 amino acids. From germline, CDR1 is SEHNR and CDR2 FQNEAQ (reference sequence). The CDR3 sequence: CAGSLLTDNSNQPQHF. The CDR3 bases are TGTGCCGGCAGCTTACTGACAGATAATAGCAATCAGCCCCAGCATTTT.

The V call is TRBV19, the J call TRBJ1-5, with a weak D call TRBD1 (5 bases). Germline CDR1 is LNHDA and CDR2 is SQIVND (reference sequence). This CDR3 has 14 residues. V lost 7 bases and J lost 2, with 12 bases in between. CDR3 DNA: TGTGCCAGTATGGGGGGTACGGGCAATCAGCCCCAGCATTTT. Its translation: CASMGGTGNQPQHF.

This clonotype was recorded many times. The chain is built from TRBV7-8 and TRBJ2-1; possibly TRBD1 for D (6 bases). CDR1 SGHVS and CDR2 FQNEAQ come from the germline V gene. Trimming took off 2 bases at V and 7 bases at J, with 6 bases between the two ends. This CDR3 contains 12 residues. The CDR3 loop reads CASSLQGNEQFF. Here the CDR3 DNA reads TGTGCCAGCAGCTTACAGGGGAATGAGCAGTTCTTC.

Remarks on this clonotype: It is likely a read error, because the conserved phenylalanine at the end of the CDR3 is missing. V usage is TRBV6-1 and J usage is TRBJ1-1; D gene ambiguous. Per the germline V gene, CDR1 is MNHNS and CDR2 is SASEGT. The CDR3 loop spans 15 amino acids. The V gene lost 6 bases and the J gene lost 1 base, with 15 bases spanning the gap. The CDR3 bases are TGTGCCAGCAGGACTCTGGACGGTCCGAACACTGAAGCTTTCCTT. This sequence encodes CASRTLDGPNTEAFL.

The chain uses TRBV28 and TRBJ2-7, with TRBD1 identical over 9 bases. The junction had 9 bases not matched to a gene; V was cut back by 6 bases and J by 6 bases. The CDR3 spans 14 residues. Germline assignment: CDR1 MDHEN and CDR2 SYDVKM. The CDR3 loop is CASSDDRGDGEQYF. The CDR3 DNA follows: TGTGCCAGCAGCGACGACAGGGGGGACGGCGAGCAGTACTTC.

This chain uses TRBV11-1 with TRBJ2-4, with TRBD2 identical over 11 bases. The CDR3 has 17 amino acids. V trimming: 7 bases; J trimming: 2 bases; junction bases outside the gene matches: 10. Germline CDR1 and CDR2: SGHAT and FQDESV (reference sequence). CDR3 DNA: TGTGCCAGCAACTTTCCCGGGACTAGCGGAACCAAAAACATTCAGTACTTC. Translated: CASNFPGTSGTKNIQYF.

In its sample, this clonotype was seen a few times. The chain carries TRBV12-3 or TRBV12-4 and TRBJ2-5, with TRBD1 as a possible D gene (5 bases). This CDR3 spans 15 amino acids. With 2 bases removed from V and 3 bases from J, the gap between germline ends came to 13 bases. The CDR3 nucleotides read TGTGCCAGCAGTTTACAGGGCCAGGGTAAAGAGACCCAGTACTTC. Translating it yields CASSLQGQGKETQYF.

This clonotype was seen repeatedly, ten times or more. The chain joins TRBV5-4 to TRBJ1-1; D unresolved. The germline V gene encodes CDR1 SGHNT and CDR2 YYREEE (reference sequence). Deletions cut 4 bases from V and 11 bases from J, with 15 bases between. The CDR3 is 12 amino acids. The CDR3 protein is CASSLGYSRAFF. The CDR3 bases are TGTGCCAGCAGCCTTGGATACAGCAGGGCTTTCTTT.

The rearrangement links TRBV11-2 to TRBJ2-1, with TRBD2 matching over 8 bases. The CDR3 extends over 14 amino acids. The V gene end was trimmed by 5 bases and the J gene end by 9 bases; junction bases not matched to a gene: 9. The germline CDR1 and CDR2 sequences are SGHAT and FQNNGV. The CDR3 DNA follows: TGTGCCAGCAGCCTATCTGAGACTAGCGTTGAGCAGTTCTTC. Residues: CASSLSETSVEQFF.

CDR3 protein: CASSSSTGYQPQHF. In DNA form, the CDR3 reads TGTGCCAGCAGCTCAAGCACAGGGTATCAGCCCCAGCATTTT. The rearrangement links TRBV11-3 to TRBJ1-5, with a possible D match to TRBD1 (6 bases). Germline assignment: CDR1 SGHNT and CDR2 YENEEA. The CDR3 covers 14 residues. V lost 4 bases to trimming and J lost 5 bases, with 12 bases between them.

The rearrangement uses TRBV5-4 and TRBJ2-1; D gene uncertain. V lost 4 bases to trimming and J lost 2 bases, with 10 bases between them. The CDR3 spans 14 residues. CDR1 SGHNT and CDR2 YYREEE come from the germline V gene (reference sequence). The CDR3 is CASSRDSAYNEQFF. Written as DNA, the CDR3 is TGTGCCAGCAGCCGAGACTCCGCCTACAATGAGCAGTTCTTC.

This clonotype was detected a few times. V usage is TRBV5-5 and J usage is TRBJ2-3; D ambiguous. The germline V gene encodes CDR1 SGHKS and CDR2 YYEKEE (reference sequence). Trimming removed 3 bases at V and 0 bases at J, with 5 bases between. The CDR3 is 13 residues long. This CDR3 reads CASSSLSTDTQYF. The CDR3 DNA reads as TGTGCCAGCAGCTCTCTGAGCACAGATACGCAGTATTTT.

This chain links TRBV11-3 with TRBJ2-7, with D perhaps matching TRBD1 or TRBD2 (6 bases each). CDR1 and CDR2 from the germline V gene are SGHNT and YENEEA. This CDR3 contains 14 residues. The CDR3 loop is CLSSFARGGYEQYF. The CDR3 DNA reads TGTCTCAGCAGCTTTGCCAGGGGAGGATACGAGCAGTACTTC.

This clonotype appeared a few times. This rearrangement joins TRBV7-8 to TRBJ1-6, with D unresolved. Germline CDR1 is SGHVS and CDR2 is FQNEAQ. With 5 bases removed from V and 5 bases from J, the gap between germline ends came to 4 bases. The CDR3 contains 12 residues. DNA for the CDR3: TGTGCCAGCAGCCGGGATAATTCACCCCTCCACTTT. This translates into CASSRDNSPLHF. Drawing the rest from reference TRBV7-8 and TRBJ1-6, the complete variable domain is GAGVSQSPRYKVAKRGQDVALRCDPISGHVSLFWYQQALGQGPEFLTYFQNEAQLDKSGLPSDRFFAERPEGSVSTLKIQRTQQEDSAVYLCASSRDNSPLHFGNGTRLTVT.

V gene TRBV11-2 combines with J gene TRBJ2-1; no definite D call. CDR1 and CDR2 (germline): SGHAT, FQNNGV. V lost 1 base, J lost 4 bases, and 14 bases lay in between. There are 16 residues in the CDR3. In DNA form, the CDR3 reads TGTGCCAGCAGCTTAGCGTTTTCGTTGTCGTACAATGAGCAGTTCTTC. It specifies CASSLAFSLSYNEQFF. Based on the CDR3 plus reference TRBV11-2 and TRBJ2-1, the full variable domain is EAGVAQSPRYKIIEKRQSVAFWCNPISGHATLYWYQQILGQGPKLLIQFQNNGVVDDSQLPKDRFSAERLKGVDSTLKIQPAKLEDSAVYLCASSLAFSLSYNEQFFGPGTRLTVL.

On this clonotype: This sequence may be a read error, since a much larger clone differs from it by one base. The genes are TRBV6-1 and TRBJ2-1; D perhaps matches TRBD1 (6 bases). From germline, CDR1 is MNHNS and CDR2 SASEGT. The CDR3 spans 15 residues. The CDR3 spells CASSALQGSYIEQFF. CDR3 sequence (DNA): TGTGCCAGCAGTGCCTTACAGGGTTCCTACATTGAGCAGTTCTTC.

A remark on this clonotype: Germline is not matched at one junction end, which may reflect a read error. The chain joins TRBV4-1 to TRBJ2-3; 7 bases agree with TRBD2. This CDR3 has 17 residues. Per the germline V gene, CDR1 is MGHRA and CDR2 is YSYEKL. The CDR3 loop is CASSQPRGRASTDTQCF. For the CDR3, the DNA is TGCGCCAGCAGCCAACCCCGAGGGAGGGCTAGCACAGATACGCAGTGTTTT.

A single count supports this clonotype. This may arise from a read error, as a much more abundant clone is one base away. This chain joins TRBV6-5 and TRBJ1-5; maybe TRBD1 (5 bases). The germline V gene encodes CDR1 MNHEY and CDR2 SVGAGI. The V gene lost 0 bases and the J gene lost 5 bases, with 11 bases spanning the gap. This CDR3 has 15 amino acids. CDR3 sequence (DNA): TGTGCCAGCAGTTACTCGCGGGGGGATTATCAGCCCCAGCATTTT. It yields the protein CASSYSRGDYQPQHF.

To note about this clonotype: A read error may produce the germline difference seen at one junction end. V gene TRBV24-1 combines with J gene TRBJ2-1, with TRBD2 identical over 8 bases. CDR1 and CDR2 from the germline V gene are KGHDR and SFDVKD. CDR3 size: 13 residues. CDR3 region: CVTSEGLAGEQFF. CDR3 DNA sequence: TGTGTCACCAGTGAGGGGCTAGCGGGTGAGCAGTTCTTC.

This clonotype was detected ten times or more. This chain joins TRBV10-3 and TRBJ2-2, with D perhaps assigned TRBD1 or TRBD2 (6 bases each). The CDR3 spans 14 residues. CDR1 is ENHRY, CDR2 SYGVKD, per germline. Trimming left V 7 bases short and J 5 bases short, with 14 bases between. The CDR3 sequence is CAITAGGGTGELFF. As DNA, the CDR3 is TGTGCCATCACCGCCGGAGGGGGGACCGGGGAGCTGTTTTTT.

The V call is TRBV11-2, the J call TRBJ2-7; 7 nucleotides align to TRBD2. This CDR3 has 15 amino acids. V lost 5 bases to trimming and J lost 1 base; unmatched junction nucleotides: 8. The germline V gene has CDR1 SGHAT and CDR2 FQNNGV. The chain's CDR3 is CASSPWASGSYEQYF. The CDR3 bases are TGTGCCAGCAGCCCTTGGGCTAGCGGTTCCTACGAGCAGTACTTC.

The chain combines TRBV11-2 with TRBJ2-2; D ambiguous. CDR3 length: 14 residues. Germline V gene sequence: CDR1 SGHAT, CDR2 FQNNGV. Trimming shortened V by 5 bases and J by 1 base, and 8 bases separated the two germline ends. The CDR3 sequence: CASSPDMNTGELFF. CDR3 nucleotide sequence: TGTGCCAGCAGCCCAGACATGAACACCGGGGAGCTGTTTTTT. Full variable domain (rest looked up from reference TRBV11-2 and TRBJ2-2): EAGVAQSPRYKIIEKRQSVAFWCNPISGHATLYWYQQILGQGPKLLIQFQNNGVVDDSQLPKDRFSAERLKGVDSTLKIQPAKLEDSAVYLCASSPDMNTGELFFGEGSRLTVL.

This clonotype was counted many times. The chain uses TRBV6-6 and TRBJ2-7; D is perhaps TRBD1 (5 bases). The CDR3 runs 14 residues. Looked up from germline, CDR1 is MNHNY and CDR2 is SVGAGI (reference sequence). Trimming pared 7 bases from V and 2 bases from J, leaving 15 bases between. CDR3 residues: CASKPDSSTYEQYF. CDR3 DNA: TGTGCCAGCAAACCAGACAGTTCCACCTACGAGCAGTACTTC.

A word on this clonotype: At one end, the junction sequence differs from germline, possibly due to a read error. This rearrangement joins TRBV9 to TRBJ2-1; D unresolved. Looked up from germline, CDR1 is SGDLS and CDR2 is YYNGEE. The CDR3 consists of 12 residues. As DNA, the CDR3 is TGTACCAGCAGCGTAGAGAGCGACGAGCAGTTCTTC. This sequence encodes CTSSVESDEQFF.